This is a list of T cell receptor beta chains from one sample in a study of neurological immune-mediated disorders. TCRdb re-called the 5' RACE reads through MiXCR, storing one row per CDR3 protein. The sample includes tens of thousands of distinct CDR3 sequences, roughly 13% seen only once; the top ten take 4.6%. Material: PBMCs. The receptors derive from a female donor with HTLV-1-associated myelopathy (HAM/TSP). Both conserved end residues are part of each CDR3.

CDR3aa: CATSRVDRADGYTF
v_gene: TRBV15
len: 14

CDR3aa: CASSQDRGTEAFF
v_gene: TRBV4-1
len: 13

CDR3aa: CASSAPGLLGGRFF
v_gene: TRBV6-1
len: 14

CDR3aa: CSARVGPSTDTQYF
v_gene: TRBV20-1
len: 14

CDR3aa: CASSEWKGTAYNEQFF
v_gene: TRBV2
len: 16

CDR3aa: CASSFYRWNLGDRGEQFF
v_gene: TRBV5-6
len: 18

CDR3aa: CASSNGLDRGLSNYGYTF
v_gene: TRBV11-2
len: 18

CDR3aa: CASSLGDRVADTQYF
v_gene: TRBV7-9
len: 15

CDR3aa: CASSNRDGYNEQFF
v_gene: TRBV5-1
len: 14

CDR3aa: CASSNIRRYNEQFF
v_gene: TRBV4-1
len: 14

CDR3aa: CASSLPRLFTEAFF
v_gene: TRBV28
len: 14

CDR3aa: CASSERTGSYGYTF
v_gene: TRBV10-2
len: 14

CDR3aa: CASSPTGDGSYEQYF
v_gene: TRBV5-1
len: 15

CDR3aa: CATQTGGDTGELFF
v_gene: TRBV7-9
len: 14

CDR3aa: CSARGDREFQGSPLHF
v_gene: TRBV20-1
len: 16

CDR3aa: CASSLGTNEQFF
v_gene: TRBV5-1
len: 12

CDR3aa: CASSLGQARSEQYF
v_gene: TRBV5-1
len: 14

CDR3aa: CSASRDGIYGYTF
v_gene: TRBV20-1
len: 13

CDR3aa: CASSPGQLMNTEAFF
v_gene: TRBV5-1
len: 15

CDR3aa: CASSSPGWASHEQFF
v_gene: TRBV5-1
len: 15

CDR3aa: CASSPISDRGLGNTIYF
v_gene: TRBV18
len: 17

CDR3aa: CSARDPTRPPYEQYF
v_gene: TRBV20-1
len: 15

CDR3aa: CASSPRGRIRQETQYF
v_gene: TRBV11-2
len: 16

CDR3aa: CASSGTGGLDTQYF
v_gene: TRBV5-1
len: 14

CDR3aa: CASSWGTGQSNQPQHF
v_gene: TRBV5-1
len: 16

CDR3aa: CASSRHDREYSYEQYF
v_gene: TRBV5-1
len: 16

CDR3aa: CASSGGQGFHEQYF
v_gene: TRBV5-1
len: 14

CDR3aa: CSARDSGSGAYEQYF
v_gene: TRBV20-1
len: 15

CDR3aa: CASMDVSGANVLTF
v_gene: TRBV28
len: 14